The entry below gives a single TCR beta chain sequence along with its context. Its antigen remains unidentified. The data stem from a study of cytomegalovirus exposure and HLA in healthy donors. Broader study findings: Follow-up analysis seemed to connect common viral pathogens with several of the most significant clusters identified. TCR beta V- and J-gene trimming, according to a later analysis, was linked to a missense DCLRE1C variant.

The CDR3 runs 15 residues. With 4 bases clipped from V and 4 bases from J, the junction kept 7 bases outside the gene matches. Germline V lookup: CDR1 MGHRA, CDR2 YSYEKL. PCR employed 60 Vbeta and 13 Jbeta primers. In the source study's methods: Unique TCR beta chains totaled roughly 80 million in a later count, with around 10 million of them shared. The data were produced by immunoSEQ multiplex PCR, yet TCRdb's version contains in-frame clones alone and is incomplete. The V and J calls and clone size are taken from that table; D and trimming were inferred from the DNA. Of 120,000 or so clones listed, roughly 70% are singletons.

This chain connects TRBV4-1 to TRBJ1-3; 7 positions match TRBD1. What was sequenced was PBMCs. The source is a middle-aged woman in good health and CMV-seronegative. The CDR3 sequence is CASSREDRSGNTIYF. In DNA form, the CDR3 reads TGCGCCAGCAGCCGCGAGGACAGGAGCGGAAACACCATATATTTT.